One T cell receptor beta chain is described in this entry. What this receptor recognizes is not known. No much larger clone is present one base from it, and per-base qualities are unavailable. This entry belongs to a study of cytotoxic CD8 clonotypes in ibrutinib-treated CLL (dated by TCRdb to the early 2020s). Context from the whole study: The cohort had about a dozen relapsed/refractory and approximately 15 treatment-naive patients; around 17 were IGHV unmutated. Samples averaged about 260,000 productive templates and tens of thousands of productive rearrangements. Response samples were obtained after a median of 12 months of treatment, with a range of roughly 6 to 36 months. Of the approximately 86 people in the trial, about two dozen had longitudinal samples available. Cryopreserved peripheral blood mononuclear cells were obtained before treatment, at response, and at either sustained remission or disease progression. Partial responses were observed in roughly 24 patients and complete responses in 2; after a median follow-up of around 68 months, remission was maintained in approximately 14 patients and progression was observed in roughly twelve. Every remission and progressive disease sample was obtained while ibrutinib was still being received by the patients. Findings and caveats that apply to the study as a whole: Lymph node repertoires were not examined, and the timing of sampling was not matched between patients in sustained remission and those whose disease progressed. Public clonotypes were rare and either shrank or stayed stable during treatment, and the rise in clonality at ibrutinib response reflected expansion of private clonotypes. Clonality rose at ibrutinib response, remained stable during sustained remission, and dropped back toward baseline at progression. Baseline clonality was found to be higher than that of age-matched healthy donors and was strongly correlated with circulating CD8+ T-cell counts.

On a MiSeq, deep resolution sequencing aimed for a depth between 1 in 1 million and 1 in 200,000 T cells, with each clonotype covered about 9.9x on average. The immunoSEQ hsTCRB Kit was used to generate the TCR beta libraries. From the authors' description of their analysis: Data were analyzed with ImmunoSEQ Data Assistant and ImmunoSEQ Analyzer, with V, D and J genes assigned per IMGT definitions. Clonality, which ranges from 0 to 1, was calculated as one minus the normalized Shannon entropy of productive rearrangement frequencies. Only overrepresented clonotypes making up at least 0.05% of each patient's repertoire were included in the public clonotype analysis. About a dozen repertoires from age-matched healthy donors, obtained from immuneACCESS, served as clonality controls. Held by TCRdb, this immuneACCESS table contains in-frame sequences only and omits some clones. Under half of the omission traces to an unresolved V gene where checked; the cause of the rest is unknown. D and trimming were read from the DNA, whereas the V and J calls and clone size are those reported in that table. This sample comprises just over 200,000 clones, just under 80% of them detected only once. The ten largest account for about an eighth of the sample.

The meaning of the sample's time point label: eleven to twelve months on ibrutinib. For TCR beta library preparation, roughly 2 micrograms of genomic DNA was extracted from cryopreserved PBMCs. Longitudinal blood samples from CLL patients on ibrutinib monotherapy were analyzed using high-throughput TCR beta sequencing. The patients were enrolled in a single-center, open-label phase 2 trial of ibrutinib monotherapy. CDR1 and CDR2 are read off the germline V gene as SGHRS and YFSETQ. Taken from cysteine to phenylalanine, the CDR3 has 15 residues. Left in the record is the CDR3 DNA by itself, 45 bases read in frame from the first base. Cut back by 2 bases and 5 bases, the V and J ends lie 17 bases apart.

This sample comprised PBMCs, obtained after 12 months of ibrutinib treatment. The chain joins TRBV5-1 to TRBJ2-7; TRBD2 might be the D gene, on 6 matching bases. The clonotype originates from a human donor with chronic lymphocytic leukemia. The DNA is TGCGCCAGCAGCTTTTGGGAGGCCGCAGGCAACGAGCAGTACTTC. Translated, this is CASSFWEAAGNEQYF.